This T cell receptor (beta chain) stems from a study of identical twins (dated by TCRdb to 2016 to 2017). About the study as a whole: To test whether fetal clonotypes persist, this study deep-sequenced TCR alpha and beta repertoires from monozygotic twins, from unrelated adults of various ages, and from cord blood. Replicate twin experiments were performed at different times using different library preparation protocols to rule out contamination.

Every donor in the study was a healthy Caucasian. The twin cohort consisted of three pairs of female monozygotic twins, all aged 18 to 29 years. Using Miltenyi CD45RO+ enrichment and human naive T-cell isolation kits, memory (CD45RO+) and naive T cells were isolated from PBMC. Receptor libraries were prepared by 5' RACE. For sequencing, an Illumina HiSeq 2000 was employed. A universal primer binding site was introduced by template switching, and a unique molecular identifier was present in the final cDNA, enabling accurate counting of TCR cDNA molecules. Specific primers in the conserved constant-segment region were used to synthesize first-strand cDNA for the TCR alpha and beta chains. Each cDNA library was double barcoded, with a SMART-Mk sample barcode plus Illumina barcodes, to control for contamination. Two successive PCR steps introduced TruSeq adapter sequences along with Illumina sample barcodes. The Illumina HiSeq platform was used with custom primers to sequence TCR alpha and beta cDNA libraries. Per the original workflow: MiGEC was used to process raw reads and extract unique molecular identifiers, and MiXCR was used to find CDR3 positions. Recombination models were inferred per individual with the repgenHMM and IGoR tools using an EM algorithm. The tcR package in R was used for shared clonotype analysis, with sharing normalized by the product of cloneset sizes. To study raw recombination free of thymic and clonal selection effects, out-of-frame nonproductive sequences were analyzed. TCRdb applied fastp at Q25 and MiXCR to the public reads, then kept only in-frame beta chains. Rows are combined by CDR3 protein, so each entry shows the most common genes and DNA. These V and J calls rely on TCRdb rather than the paper's analysis. In all, the sample holds roughly 250,000 distinct CDR3 sequences, and approximately 7% of those were seen once. Approximately 3.6% of the sample belongs to the ten largest clones.

Points the paper makes about the study in general: Invariant T cells such as MAIT and iNKT could partly confound zero-insertion analyses, though diverse VJ usage argued against this for most clonotypes. Conclusions relied on cross-sectional statistical analysis, since the same donors could not be followed over many years. The excess sharing between twins in beta out-of-frame sequences was weaker because fewer shared sequences reduced the signal-to-noise ratio. Compared with coincidental sharing between unrelated individuals, an excess of low generation-probability sequences was observed among out-of-frame TCR alpha sequences shared between twins. Abundant cord blood beta clonotypes had fewer insertions, young adult naive repertoires showed a similar but weaker trend, and memory repertoires showed no such trend. In monozygotic twins, recombination models systematically underestimated out-of-frame TCR alpha sharing, but the models matched the sharing seen between unrelated individuals.

From the cysteine through the valine, the CDR3 covers 14 amino acids. The entry retains the CDR3 DNA only, 42 bases that are in frame from base 1. From the germline V gene (reference sequence), CDR1 is SGHKS and CDR2 is YYEKEE. On this clonotype itself: What this receptor recognizes is not known. Per-base qualities were not stored, and no clone one base away is much larger.

These same records also appear under a second study, on yellow fever vaccine responses in identical twins. As that second study puts it: The T cell response to vaccination in identical twins was reported by the authors to appear partly convergent and partly personalized. The study precisely tracked vaccine-responding T cell clones in identical twins.

Sequences were obtained from memory (CD45RO+) T cells sorted from blood. This specimen's cell subset or site label, per the study, means: CD45RO+ enriched T cells. This TCR was sampled from a young woman in good health. Here the chain combines TRBV5-5 and TRBJ2-7, with a weak D call of TRBD2 (6 bases match). The encoded CDR3 is CAISSGLASKEQYV. The DNA is as follows: TGTGCCATCAGCTCCGGGCTAGCGTCGAAGGAGCAGTACGTC.